This T cell receptor beta chain derives from a study of CD8+CD57+ T cells in acquired aplastic anemia. Whole-study context: Sorted CD4+ and CD8+ cells gave an average of approximately 3 ug of DNA. Overall study results and limits: Patients and controls were found to share twenty-nine CD8+ CDR3 sequences. CD8+ Simpson's diversity did not differ significantly between patients and controls.

In its sample, this clonotype was seen many times. Its antigen is still unknown. Patients picked for sequencing had shown CD8+CD57+ cell expansion detected by flow cytometry. The TCR beta profiling, which covered VDJ combination and CDR3 sequence, was carried out using genomic DNA as the template. From the reads, TCRdb called clonotypes with MiXCR, one entry per CDR3 protein. The sample shows 90,000 to 150,000 distinct CDR3 sequences, under 60% of them seen only once. This CDR3 is built from 15 residues. V lost 5 bases and J lost 3, with 13 bases in between. The germline CDR1 and CDR2 sequences are LNHDA and SQIVND (reference sequence).

The J gene is TRBJ1-4, the V gene TRBV19, with a weak D call TRBD1 (6 bases). The sequenced material came from sorted CD4+, CD8+, or CD8+CD57+ T cells (not recorded which) from PBMCs. This clonotype was sampled from a human donor with aplastic anemia. CDR3 loop: CASSPQGMANEKLFF. The CDR3 coding sequence is TGTGCCAGTAGTCCACAGGGAATGGCTAATGAAAAACTGTTTTTT. Filled out from reference TRBV19 and TRBJ1-4, the complete variable domain reads DGGITQSPKYLFRKEGQNVTLSCEQNLNHDAMYWYRQDPGQGLRLIYYSQIVNDFQKGDIAEGYSVSREKKESFPLTVTSAQKNPTAFYLCASSPQGMANEKLFFGSGTQLSVL.